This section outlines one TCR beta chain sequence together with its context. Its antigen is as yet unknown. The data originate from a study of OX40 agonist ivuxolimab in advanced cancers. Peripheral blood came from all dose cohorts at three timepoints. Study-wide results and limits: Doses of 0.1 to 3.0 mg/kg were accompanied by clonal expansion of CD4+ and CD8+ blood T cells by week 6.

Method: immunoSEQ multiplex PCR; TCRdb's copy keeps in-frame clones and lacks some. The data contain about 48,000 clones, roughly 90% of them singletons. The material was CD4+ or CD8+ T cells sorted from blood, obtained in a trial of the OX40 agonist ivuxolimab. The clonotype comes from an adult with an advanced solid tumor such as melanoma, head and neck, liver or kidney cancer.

The DNA for the CDR3 is TGTGCCAGCAGCCAGGGATCTGGGGCCAACGTCCTGACTTTC. It codes for CASSQGSGANVLTF. This chain links TRBV14 with TRBJ2-6; D remains ambiguous. V was trimmed by 3 bases and J by 1 base, leaving 4 bases between them. Germline loops: CDR1 SGHDN, CDR2 FVKESK. The CDR3 contains 14 residues.